The source of this T cell receptor beta chain is a study of blood T cells in healthy people across ages (dated by TCRdb to about 2015). With regard to the full study: In model experiments, template switching captured about one uniquely barcoded TCR beta cDNA molecule for every two T cells. To track age-related changes in TCR beta repertoire diversity, the study relied on deep sequencing normalized with unique cDNA molecular identifiers. Donors were grouped into four age groups: young (average approximately 16 years), middle-aged (39), aged (over 55) and long-lived (around 80). To avoid experimental bias, donors of different ages were distributed randomly across sequencing lanes. For two donors (one aged 18 to 29 and one aged 80 or older), the study analyzed two additional independent replicas of 1 million unique cDNA reads from the same blood draw. The study at large found these results: The long-lived group showed more naive CD4+ T cells, fewer expanded clones and increased TCR diversity than the aged group, suggesting age selection. Observed TCR beta diversity correlated strongly with the percentage of naive T cells measured by flow cytometry. Bulk unsorted PBMC profiling prevented conclusive comparison of naive and antigen-experienced compartments. Estimates of total diversity based on one million sequenced T cells were regarded as lower bounds and as underestimates. As age increased, observed TCR beta diversity per million T cells dropped in a roughly linear way, and a significant reduction was already evident by age 40. The CMV infection status of donors was not known, potentially confounding age-related changes in expanded clonotypes.

The roughly 38 donors, aged roughly 6 to 95 years, were systemically healthy Caucasian individuals from Russia. Around 10 milliliters of peripheral blood were drawn from each donor into EDTA-treated Vacutainer tubes. Ficoll-Paque density-gradient centrifugation was used to isolate PBMCs, with at least 7 million per sample. Total RNA, at least 6 micrograms per sample, was extracted from PBMCs with Trizol reagent. For every donor, an aliquot of PBMCs went through flow cytometry to measure the percentages of naive CD45RAhigh/CD27high T cells. Libraries were constructed by 5' RACE. TCRdb records Illumina HiSeq 2500 as the sequencer. The second PCR ran for roughly 7 to 11 cycles and used a J-beta primer mix along with a sample-barcoded 5' primer. Each TCR beta cDNA molecule received a unique molecular identifier from a template-switch 5' adaptor carrying 12 random nucleotides. At least 2.5 million CDR3-containing paired-end reads were obtained from each sample. First-strand cDNA synthesis was performed from all RNA using the Mint cDNA synthesis kit, with priming by a TRBC-specific oligonucleotide. Following uracil-DNA glycosylase treatment, all cDNA underwent a first 18-cycle PCR with the universal primers M1SS and BC2_uni_R. Per the original workflow: Each sample was normalized by randomly selecting 1 million high-quality reads, each carrying a distinct molecular identifier. Reads sharing molecular identifiers were discarded rather than binned into consensus sequences. MiTCR, with a Q25 quality threshold and the strictest error-elimination algorithm, was used for CDR3 identification, clonotype clustering and error correction. A nonparametric unseen species model with Euler transformation was used to estimate a lower bound on total TCR beta diversity. The public reads were reprocessed in TCRdb via fastp at Q25 and MiXCR, keeping in-frame beta chains. Each entry merges the rows of one CDR3 protein and shows their most common DNA and genes. None of the V and J calls come from the authors' own analysis; TCRdb made them. The sample table records about 1.8 million distinct CDR3 sequences; approximately 50% of these occur just once. The top ten hold roughly 2% of the sample.

The CDR3 covers 12 residues, taking in both the cysteine and the phenylalanine. The retained sequence is limited to the CDR3, 36 bases, with the frame set at the first base. Looking up the germline V gene yields CDR1 SGHTA and CDR2 FQGNSA. V and J lose 1 base and 7 bases, and a span of 7 bases separates them. About this clonotype: The antigen this receptor binds is unknown. Base qualities are not at hand, and no much larger clone is one base apart.

Sequencing input: blood. Recombination connected TRBV7-2 to TRBJ1-2, with no reliable assignment of the D segment. The TCR sequence derives from a woman aged 40 to 50 in good health. The CDR3 region has the sequence CASSLGDPGYTF. The DNA sequence is TGTGCCAGCAGCTTAGGAGATCCTGGCTACACCTTC.